The following is a TCR beta chain sequence with its context. Primers used in a second PCR of about 7 to 11 cycles were a sample-barcoded 5' primer and a J-beta primer mix. In TCRdb, the 5' RACE reads were re-called with MiXCR into one record per CDR3 protein. The data contain approximately 730,000 distinct CDR3 sequences, about 48% of them singletons. CDR3 size: 15 residues. V shed 5 bases and J shed 4 bases, with 16 bases lying between them. The sample is drawn from a study of blood T cells in healthy people across ages. The chain recombines TRBV12-3 or TRBV12-4 with TRBJ2-3, with D unresolved. The sample comprised blood. The sequence derives from an elderly man in good health. As DNA, the CDR3 is TGTGCCAGCAGTCCAGGCAGAGCGAGCGCAGATACGCAGTATTTT. Protein sequence: CASSPGRASADTQYF.